These 25 T cell receptor beta chains were all obtained from the same sample, sequenced in a study of T-cell memory formation after mild COVID-19. Each CDR3 protein is one row after TCRdb ran MiXCR on the 5' RACE reads. The profile covers around 430,000 distinct CDR3 sequences, with approximately 15% appearing a single time and roughly 21% taken by the ten largest. Sequencing used PBMCs or a T cell subset sorted from them (not recorded which). The receptors originated from a young man who had mild COVID-19 (a few samples of this study predate the infection). Cell type and time point are not known.

The chain uses TRBV2 and TRBJ2-1; either TRBD1 or TRBD2 may supply D (5 bases each). V lost 0 bases and J 0 bases, leaving 9 bases between the germline ends. Germline CDR1 SNHLY, CDR2 FYNNEI. The CDR3 runs 16 residues. The DNA of the CDR3 is TGTGCCAGCAGTGAAGCTCAGAGGGGCTCCTACAATGAGCAGTTCTTC. Its translation: CASSEAQRGSYNEQFF.

In this sample, this clonotype turned up many times. V is TRBV7-9 and J is TRBJ2-5, with 8 positions matching TRBD1. The V segment lost 1 base and the J segment 1 base; nucleotides outside the gene matches: 5. The CDR3 spans 16 residues. CDR1 is SEHNR and CDR2 is FQNEAQ in the germline V gene (reference sequence). In nucleotides, the CDR3 is TGTGCCAGCAGCTTAGGTGACAGGGGTTTCCAAGAGACCCAGTACTTC. Residues: CASSLGDRGFQETQYF.

This clonotype was counted a few times. The chain uses TRBV6-6 and TRBJ2-7; D tentatively fits TRBD1 or TRBD2 (5 bases each). V lost 8 bases and J 0 bases, leaving 14 bases between the germline ends. The germline gives CDR1 MNHNY, CDR2 SVGAGI (reference sequence). The CDR3 totals 14 residues. The CDR3 DNA is TGTGCCAGCGGAAACCGGGACGGCTCCTACGAGCAGTACTTC. Translating it yields CASGNRDGSYEQYF.

The rearrangement links TRBV29-1 to TRBJ2-7; D is uncertain. With 5 bases removed from V and 2 bases from J, the gap between germline ends came to 7 bases. Germline CDR1 is SQVTM and CDR2 is ANQGSEA. The CDR3 runs 11 residues. The CDR3 bases are TGCAGCGTTTGGTCAGCCTACGAGCAGTACTTC. Translating gives CSVWSAYEQYF.

This clonotype was seen more than once but under ten times. The gene calls are TRBV2 and TRBJ1-1; unclear D gene. CDR3 length: 11 residues. Germline CDR1 and CDR2: SNHLY and FYNNEI. V gave up 2 bases and J gave up 8 bases, with 6 bases separating them. The CDR3 is CASSESWEAFF. The CDR3, as DNA: TGTGCCAGCAGTGAATCGTGGGAAGCTTTCTTT.

This clonotype was observed a few times. The chain joins TRBV7-2 to TRBJ2-7; TRBD1 matches 7 bases. The CDR3 sequence is 16 residues long. Germline V gene lookup returns CDR1 SGHTA and CDR2 FQGNSA. The V and J ends lost 5 bases and 2 bases, in that order; junction bases with no gene match: 12. The CDR3 here is CASSQAARTGTYEQYF. CDR3 bases: TGTGCCAGCAGCCAGGCGGCGCGGACAGGAACCTACGAGCAGTACTTC.

V gene TRBV7-2 combines with J gene TRBJ2-7; D uncertain. Germline V gene data show CDR1 as SGHTA and CDR2 as FQGNSA. The V and J ends lost 3 bases and 4 bases respectively, with 13 bases between them. CDR3 size: 14 residues. CDR3 loop: CASSFSSWVYEQYF. The DNA of the CDR3 is TGTGCCAGCAGCTTCTCTAGTTGGGTATACGAGCAGTACTTC.

This chain joins TRBV11-2 and TRBJ1-5; 10 nucleotides align to TRBD1. The V segment lost 5 bases and the J segment 2 bases; nucleotides outside the gene matches: 3. The germline V gene has CDR1 SGHAT and CDR2 FQNNGV. The CDR3 contains 15 residues. CDR3 coding DNA: TGTGCCAGCAGCCAAGGACAGGGGGGCAATCAGCCCCAGCATTTT. Translating it yields CASSQGQGGNQPQHF.

The V gene is TRBV5-4, the J gene TRBJ2-1, with 9 bases identical to TRBD1. J was trimmed by 3 bases and V by 4 bases; bases with no gene match: 8. There are 16 residues in the CDR3. The germline gives CDR1 SGHNT, CDR2 YYREEE (reference sequence). This chain's CDR3 is CASSPKQGAFYNEQFF. The DNA of the CDR3 is TGTGCCAGCAGCCCAAAACAGGGGGCATTCTACAATGAGCAGTTCTTC.

This clonotype was observed a few times. This rearrangement joins TRBV5-1 to TRBJ2-3; 8 bases are shared with TRBD2. The germline CDR1 and CDR2 sequences are SGHRS and YFSETQ. J gave up 4 bases and V 0 bases, and 10 bases lay outside the gene matches. The CDR3 is made up of 17 amino acids. The CDR3 DNA is TGCGCCAGCAGCTTGGCCGGGAGGGGGGCCCCCCCAGATACGCAGTATTTT. Translated, it gives CASSLAGRGAPPDTQYF.

This clonotype was found a few times. DNA of the CDR3: TGCGCCAGCAGTCAATCTATATATCCAACAGATACCTACGAGCAGTACGTC. Encoded protein: CASSQSIYPTDTYEQYV. This rearrangement joins TRBV23-1 to TRBJ2-7; D call uncertain. TRBV23-1 counts as an open reading frame of uncertain function. This CDR3 comprises 17 residues. Trimming cost V 0 bases and J 2 bases, with 17 bases left between them.

The gene calls are TRBV28 and TRBJ2-4, with 11 bases fitting TRBD1. V was clipped by 8 bases and J by 6 bases; unmatched bases: 9. CDR3 length: 15 residues. Germline CDR1 reads MDHEN; CDR2 reads SYDVKM. CDR3 sequence (DNA): TGTGCCAGCCTGCCCGGAGGGACAGGGGGAAACATTCAGTACTTC. As protein: CASLPGGTGGNIQYF.

This clonotype was found a few times. The chain couples TRBV7-9 to TRBJ1-1; D remains unclear. CDR3 length: 13 residues. CDR1 is SEHNR, CDR2 FQNEAQ, per germline (reference sequence). The ends were cut back, 2 bases at V and 5 bases at J, with 9 bases in the middle. CDR3 amino acids: CASSLFGETEAFF. Written as DNA, the CDR3 is TGTGCCAGCAGCTTATTCGGGGAGACTGAAGCTTTCTTT.

Here the CDR3 DNA reads TGTGCCAGCCTCCGGGACTTTCTAAACACCGGGGAGCTGTTTTTT. It codes for CASLRDFLNTGELFF. The rearrangement uses TRBV6-6 and TRBJ2-2, with D tentatively TRBD2 (6 bases). The CDR3 has 15 residues. Germline V lookup: CDR1 MNHNY, CDR2 SVGAGI (reference sequence). V was trimmed by 8 bases and J by 2 bases, leaving 15 bases between them.

In DNA, the CDR3 is TGTGCCAGCAGCCATTCAAGGGGTGTAGATACTTCACCCCTCCACTTT. Its protein product is CASSHSRGVDTSPLHF. The chain links TRBV4-2 to TRBJ1-6, with TRBD1 as a possible D gene (5 bases). Trimming left V 3 bases short and J 9 bases short, with 18 bases between. Germline V gene data show CDR1 as LGHNA and CDR2 as YNFKEQ. This CDR3 has 16 amino acids.

The V and J genes are TRBV11-2 and TRBJ2-7; TRBD1 might be the D (5 bases). The CDR3 is 13 amino acids. With 1 base removed from V and 9 bases from J, the gap between germline ends came to 13 bases. The germline gives CDR1 SGHAT, CDR2 FQNNGV. The CDR3 loop reads CASSLVVQGAQYV. CDR3 nucleotides: TGTGCCAGCAGCTTAGTAGTCCAGGGCGCGCAGTACGTC.

This clonotype was counted a few times. The rearrangement joins TRBV18 to TRBJ2-7, with D uncertain. This CDR3 has 11 amino acids. Germline CDR1 is KGHSH and CDR2 is LQKENI. Trimming took 8 bases from V and 4 from J, leaving 9 bases between them. CDR3 protein: CASATEYEQYV. The CDR3 nucleotides read TGTGCCAGCGCTACAGAGTACGAGCAGTACGTC.

This clonotype showed up just once. The chain uses TRBV7-2 and TRBJ1-3; a weak D match, TRBD1 (5 bases). The CDR3 spans 16 residues. V lost 2 bases and J 7 bases, leaving 18 bases between the germline ends. Germline CDR1 and CDR2: SGHTA and FQGNSA. For the CDR3, the DNA is TGTGCCAGCAGCTTAATTGGGGCCGGACCCCAGAACACCATATATTTT. As protein: CASSLIGAGPQNTIYF.

Only a few counts were recorded for this clonotype. The DNA of the CDR3 is TGTGCCACCAGCAGAGATCGACCGAGGAGCTACGAGCAGTACTTC. Translating gives CATSRDRPRSYEQYF. The V and J genes are TRBV15 and TRBJ2-7; no firm D call. The CDR3 consists of 15 residues. The V end lost 0 bases, the J end lost 3 bases, and 12 bases lay between the germline ends. Germline V lookup: CDR1 LNHNV, CDR2 YYDKDF (reference sequence).

This clonotype occurred a few times. J is TRBJ2-3 and V is TRBV5-1; a possible D gene is TRBD2 (6 bases). V was trimmed by 9 bases and J by 3 bases, leaving 17 bases between them. Germline loops: CDR1 SGHRS, CDR2 YFSETQ. The CDR3 length is 14 residues. CDR3 protein: CATGEDTRTDTQYF. The CDR3, as DNA: TGCGCCACGGGAGAGGATACCCGTACAGATACGCAGTATTTT.

This clonotype was observed a few times. The gene calls are TRBV9 and TRBJ2-5; 8 bases agree with TRBD1. The CDR3 is 16 amino acids. Trimming took 0 bases from V and 5 from J; bases not matched to a gene: 9. From germline, CDR1 is SGDLS and CDR2 YYNGEE. The CDR3 DNA is TGTGCCAGCAGCGTAGATGGGCAGGGGGCGATGGAGACCCAGTACTTC. Residues: CASSVDGQGAMETQYF.

V usage is TRBV4-1 and J usage is TRBJ2-7; 7 bases match TRBD1. Germline trimming cut 1 base from V and 1 base from J; bases unmatched to any gene: 10. CDR1 is MGHRA, CDR2 YSYEKL, per germline. The CDR3 is 17 residues long. The CDR3 region is CASSQVLPPQGSYEQYF. The CDR3 nucleotides are TGCGCCAGCAGCCAAGTTCTCCCCCCACAGGGGTCCTACGAGCAGTACTTC.

There are many counts of this clonotype. J is TRBJ2-7 and V is TRBV7-3, with a weak D call TRBD2 (6 bases). Germline CDR1 and CDR2: SGHTA and FQGTGA. Trimming removed 5 bases at V and 4 bases at J, with 12 bases between. The CDR3 runs 13 residues. CDR3 protein: CASSSSGGYEQYF. CDR3 bases: TGTGCCAGCAGCAGTAGCGGAGGGTACGAGCAGTACTTC.

The V gene is TRBV7-6, the J gene TRBJ2-7; D ambiguous. The CDR3 spans 13 residues. CDR1 is SGHVS, CDR2 FNYEAQ, per germline. CDR3 region: CASRNVDAYGQYV. CDR3 sequence (DNA): TGTGCCAGCAGGAATGTGGATGCCTACGGGCAGTACGTC.

This clonotype was observed many times. The chain joins TRBV5-1 to TRBJ1-2, with 8 nucleotides matching TRBD1. Germline assignment: CDR1 SGHRS and CDR2 YFSETQ. CDR3 length equals 13 residues. Trimming removed 3 bases from V and 5 bases from J; junction bases left unmatched: 3. The CDR3: CASSYGQGYGYTF. In nucleotides, the CDR3 is TGCGCCAGCAGCTATGGACAGGGTTATGGCTACACCTTC.